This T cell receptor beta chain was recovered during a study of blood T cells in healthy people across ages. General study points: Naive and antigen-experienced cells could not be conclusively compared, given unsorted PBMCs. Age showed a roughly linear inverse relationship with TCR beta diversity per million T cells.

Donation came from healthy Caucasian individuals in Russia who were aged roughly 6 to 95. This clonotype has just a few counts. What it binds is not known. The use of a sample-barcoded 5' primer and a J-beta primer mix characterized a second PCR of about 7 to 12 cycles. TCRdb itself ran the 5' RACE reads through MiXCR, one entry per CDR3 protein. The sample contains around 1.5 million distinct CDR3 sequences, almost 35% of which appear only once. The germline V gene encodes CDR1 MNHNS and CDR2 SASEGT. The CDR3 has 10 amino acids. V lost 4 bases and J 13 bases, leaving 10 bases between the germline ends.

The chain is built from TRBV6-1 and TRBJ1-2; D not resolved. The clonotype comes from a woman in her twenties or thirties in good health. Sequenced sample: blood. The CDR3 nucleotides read TGTGCCAGCAGTGGAGAGGCGTTCACCTTC. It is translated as CASSGEAFTF.